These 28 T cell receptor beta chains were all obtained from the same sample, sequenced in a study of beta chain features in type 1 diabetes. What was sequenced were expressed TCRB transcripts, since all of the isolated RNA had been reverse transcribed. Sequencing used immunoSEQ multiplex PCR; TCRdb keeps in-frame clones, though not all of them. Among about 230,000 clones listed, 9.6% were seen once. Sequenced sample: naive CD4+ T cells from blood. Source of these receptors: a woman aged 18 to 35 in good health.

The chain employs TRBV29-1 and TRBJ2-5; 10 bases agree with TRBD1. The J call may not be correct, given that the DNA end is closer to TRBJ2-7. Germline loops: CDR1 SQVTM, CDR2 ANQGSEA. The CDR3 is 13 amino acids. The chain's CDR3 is CSVDRQGAHEQYF. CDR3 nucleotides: TGCAGCGTTGATCGACAGGGGGCCCACGAGCAGTACTTC.

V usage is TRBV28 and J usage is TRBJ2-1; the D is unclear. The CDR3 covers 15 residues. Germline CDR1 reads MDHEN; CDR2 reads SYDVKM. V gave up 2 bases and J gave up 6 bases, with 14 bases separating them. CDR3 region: CASSLIRARVNEQFF. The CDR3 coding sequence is TGTGCCAGCAGTTTAATTCGTGCTCGGGTCAATGAGCAGTTCTTC.

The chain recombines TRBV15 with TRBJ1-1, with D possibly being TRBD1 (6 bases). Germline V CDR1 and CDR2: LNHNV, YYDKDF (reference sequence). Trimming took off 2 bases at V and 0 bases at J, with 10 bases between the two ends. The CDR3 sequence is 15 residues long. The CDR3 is CATSRPGDMNTEAFF. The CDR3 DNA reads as TGTGCCACCAGCAGACCAGGGGACATGAACACTGAAGCTTTCTTT.

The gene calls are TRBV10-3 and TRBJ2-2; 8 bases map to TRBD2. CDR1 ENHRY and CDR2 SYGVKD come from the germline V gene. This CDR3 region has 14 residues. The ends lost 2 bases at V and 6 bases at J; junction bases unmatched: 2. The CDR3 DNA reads TGTGCCATCAGTGAGGGACTAGCAGCCGGGGAGCTGTTTTTT. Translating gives CAISEGLAAGELFF.

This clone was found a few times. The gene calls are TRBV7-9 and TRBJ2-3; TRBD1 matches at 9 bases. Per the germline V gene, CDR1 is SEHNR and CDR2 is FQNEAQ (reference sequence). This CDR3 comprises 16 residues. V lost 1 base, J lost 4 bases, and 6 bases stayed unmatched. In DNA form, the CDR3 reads TGTGCCAGCAGCTTAGGAATACAGGGGGCCGCAGATACGCAGTATTTT. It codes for CASSLGIQGAADTQYF. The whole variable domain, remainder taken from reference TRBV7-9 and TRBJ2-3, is DTGVSQNPRHKITKRGQNVTFRCDPISEHNRLYWYRQTLGQGPEFLTYFQNEAQLEKSRLLSDRFSAERPKGSFSTLEIQRTEQGDSAMYLCASSLGIQGAADTQYFGPGTRLTVL.

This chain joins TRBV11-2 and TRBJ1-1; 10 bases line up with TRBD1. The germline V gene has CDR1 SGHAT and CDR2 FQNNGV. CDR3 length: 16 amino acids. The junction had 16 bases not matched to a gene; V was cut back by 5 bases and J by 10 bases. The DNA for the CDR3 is TGTGCCAGCAGCACGTCCCTCCTCGGGACAGGGGTGACAGCTTTCTTT. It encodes CASSTSLLGTGVTAFF.

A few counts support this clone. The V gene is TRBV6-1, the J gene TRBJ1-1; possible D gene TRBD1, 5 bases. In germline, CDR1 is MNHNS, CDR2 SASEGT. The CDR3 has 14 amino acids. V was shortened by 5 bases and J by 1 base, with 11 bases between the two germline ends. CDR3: CASSRGTGNTEAFF. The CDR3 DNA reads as TGTGCCAGCAGTCGGGGGACGGGGAACACTGAAGCTTTCTTT.

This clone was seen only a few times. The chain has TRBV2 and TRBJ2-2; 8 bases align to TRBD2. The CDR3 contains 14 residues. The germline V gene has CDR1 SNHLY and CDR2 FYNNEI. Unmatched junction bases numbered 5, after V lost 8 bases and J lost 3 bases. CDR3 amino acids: CASVVLADTGELFF. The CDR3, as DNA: TGTGCCAGCGTGGTACTAGCGGACACCGGGGAGCTGTTTTTT.

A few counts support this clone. This chain's CDR3 is CASSQRERQRHEQYF. The CDR3 DNA follows: TGTGCCAGCAGTCAACGGGAGCGGCAGAGGCACGAGCAGTACTTC. The chain couples TRBV6-4 to TRBJ2-7; TRBD2 might be the D (6 bases). This CDR3 contains 15 residues. Germline V gene lookup returns CDR1 MRHNA and CDR2 SNTAGT. Deletions cut 5 bases from V and 5 bases from J, with 19 bases between.

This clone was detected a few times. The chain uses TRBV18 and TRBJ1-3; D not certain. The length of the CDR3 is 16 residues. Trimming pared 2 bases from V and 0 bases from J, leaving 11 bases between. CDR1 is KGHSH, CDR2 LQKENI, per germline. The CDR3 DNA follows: TGTGCCAGCTCACCAATCGGCGGTTCCTCTGGAAACACCATATATTTT. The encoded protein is CASSPIGGSSGNTIYF.

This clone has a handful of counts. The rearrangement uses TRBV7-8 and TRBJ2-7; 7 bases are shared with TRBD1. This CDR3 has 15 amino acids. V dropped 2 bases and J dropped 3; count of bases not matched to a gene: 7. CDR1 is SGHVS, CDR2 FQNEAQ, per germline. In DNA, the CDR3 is TGTGCCAGCAGCTTAAAAGGCCCAGGGGGCTACGAGCAGTACTTC. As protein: CASSLKGPGGYEQYF.

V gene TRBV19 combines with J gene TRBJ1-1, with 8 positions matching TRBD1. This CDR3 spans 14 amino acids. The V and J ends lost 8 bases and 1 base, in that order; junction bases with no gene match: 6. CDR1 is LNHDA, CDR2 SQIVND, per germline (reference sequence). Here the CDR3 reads CASADRGTNTEAFF. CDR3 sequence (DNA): TGTGCCAGTGCAGACAGGGGCACGAACACTGAAGCTTTCTTT. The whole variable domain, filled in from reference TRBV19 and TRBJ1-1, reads DGGITQSPKYLFRKEGQNVTLSCEQNLNHDAMYWYRQDPGQGLRLIYYSQIVNDFQKGDIAEGYSVSREKKESFPLTVTSAQKNPTAFYLCASADRGTNTEAFFGQGTRLTVV.

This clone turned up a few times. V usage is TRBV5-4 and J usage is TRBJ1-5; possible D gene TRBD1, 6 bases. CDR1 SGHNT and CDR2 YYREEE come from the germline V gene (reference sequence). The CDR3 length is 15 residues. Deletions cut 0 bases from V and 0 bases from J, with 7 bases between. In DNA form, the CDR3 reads TGTGCCAGCAGCTTGGAGGGGGATAGCAATCAGCCCCAGCATTTT. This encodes CASSLEGDSNQPQHF.

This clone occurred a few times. The CDR3 loop reads CASRFDRAGHNEQFF. The CDR3 DNA follows: TGTGCCAGCAGGTTCGACAGGGCCGGCCACAATGAGCAGTTCTTC. The chain is built from TRBV5-4 and TRBJ2-1; 7 bases are shared with TRBD1. Losses at the gene ends were 5 bases for V and 5 bases for J; bases not matched to a gene: 10. From germline, CDR1 is SGHNT and CDR2 YYREEE (reference sequence). The CDR3 covers 15 residues.

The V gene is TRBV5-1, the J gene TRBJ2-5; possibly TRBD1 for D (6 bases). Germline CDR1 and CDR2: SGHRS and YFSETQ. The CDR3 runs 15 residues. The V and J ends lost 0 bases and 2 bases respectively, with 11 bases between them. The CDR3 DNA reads TGCGCCAGCAGCTTGGCCCCCGGGACACAAGAGACCCAGTACTTC. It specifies CASSLAPGTQETQYF.

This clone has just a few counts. The CDR3 is CATSREGGVDTQYF. Written as DNA, the CDR3 is TGTGCCACCAGCAGAGAAGGAGGGGTAGATACGCAGTATTTT. V gene TRBV15 combines with J gene TRBJ2-3, with a possible D match to TRBD2 (6 bases). Germline loops: CDR1 LNHNV, CDR2 YYDKDF (reference sequence). CDR3 length equals 14 residues. The ends were cut back, 0 bases at V and 5 bases at J, with 9 bases in the middle.

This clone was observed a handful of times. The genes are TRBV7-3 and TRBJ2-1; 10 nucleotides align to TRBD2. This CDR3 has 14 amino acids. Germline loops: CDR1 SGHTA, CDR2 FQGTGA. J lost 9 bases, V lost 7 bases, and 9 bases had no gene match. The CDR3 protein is CASKIAGTSVEQFF. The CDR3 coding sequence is TGTGCCAGCAAAATCGCCGGGACTAGCGTTGAGCAGTTCTTC. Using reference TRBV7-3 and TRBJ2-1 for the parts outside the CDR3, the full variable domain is GAGVSQTPSNKVTEKGKYVELRCDPISGHTALYWYRQSLGQGPEFLIYFQGTGAADDSGLPNDRFFAVRPEGSVSTLKIQRTERGDSAVYLCASKIAGTSVEQFFGPGTRLTVL.

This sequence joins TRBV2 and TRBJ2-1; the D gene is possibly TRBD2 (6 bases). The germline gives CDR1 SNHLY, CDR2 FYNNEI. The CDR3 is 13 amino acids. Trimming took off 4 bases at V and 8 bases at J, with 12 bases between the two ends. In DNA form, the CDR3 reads TGTGCCAGCAGTGTGCGGCGGGATTATGAGCAGTTCTTC. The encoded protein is CASSVRRDYEQFF.

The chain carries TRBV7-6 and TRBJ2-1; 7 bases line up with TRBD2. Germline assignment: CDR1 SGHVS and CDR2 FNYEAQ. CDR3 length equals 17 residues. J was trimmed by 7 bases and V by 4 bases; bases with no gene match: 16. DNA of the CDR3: TGTGCCAGCAGCTCCCCCCTTCGGGGCCGCGGGAGAAATGAGCAGTTCTTC. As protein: CASSSPLRGRGRNEQFF.

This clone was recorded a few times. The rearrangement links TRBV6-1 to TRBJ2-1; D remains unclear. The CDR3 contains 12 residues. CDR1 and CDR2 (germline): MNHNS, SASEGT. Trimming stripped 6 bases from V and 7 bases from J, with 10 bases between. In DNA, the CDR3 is TGTGCCAGCAGCCTATATCGGAATGAGCAGTTCTTC. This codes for CASSLYRNEQFF.

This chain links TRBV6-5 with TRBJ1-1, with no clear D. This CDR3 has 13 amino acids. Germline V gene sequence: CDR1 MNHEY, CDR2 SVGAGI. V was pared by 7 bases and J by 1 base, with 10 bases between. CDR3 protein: CASTLLGNTEAFF. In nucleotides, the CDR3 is TGTGCCAGCACCCTTCTAGGGAACACTGAAGCTTTCTTT.

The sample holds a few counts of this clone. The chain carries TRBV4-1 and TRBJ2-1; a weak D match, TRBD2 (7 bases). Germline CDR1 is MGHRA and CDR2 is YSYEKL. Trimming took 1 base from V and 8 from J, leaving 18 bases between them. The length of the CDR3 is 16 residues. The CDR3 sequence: CASSQVPSRGGHEQFF. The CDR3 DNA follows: TGCGCCAGCAGCCAAGTCCCGAGCAGGGGAGGGCATGAGCAGTTCTTC.

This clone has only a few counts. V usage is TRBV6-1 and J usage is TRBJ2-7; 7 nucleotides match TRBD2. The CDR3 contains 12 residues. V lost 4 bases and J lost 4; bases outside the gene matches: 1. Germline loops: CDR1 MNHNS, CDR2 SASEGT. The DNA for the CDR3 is TGTGCCAGCAGTGCGGGGGGATACGAGCAGTACTTC. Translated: CASSAGGYEQYF.

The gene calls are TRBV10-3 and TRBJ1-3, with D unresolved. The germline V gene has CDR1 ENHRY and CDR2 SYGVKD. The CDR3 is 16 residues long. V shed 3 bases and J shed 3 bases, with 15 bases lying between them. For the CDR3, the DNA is TGTGCCATCAGTGAAAATTGGAGGGAACTTGGAAACACCATATATTTT. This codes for CAISENWRELGNTIYF.

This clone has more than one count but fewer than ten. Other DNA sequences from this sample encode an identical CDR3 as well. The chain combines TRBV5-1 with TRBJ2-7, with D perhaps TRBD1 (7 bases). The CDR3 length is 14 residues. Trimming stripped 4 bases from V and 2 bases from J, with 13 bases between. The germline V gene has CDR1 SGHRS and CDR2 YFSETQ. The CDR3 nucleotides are TGCGCCAGCAGCCCAGGAGGGACAGCCTACGAGCAGTACTTC. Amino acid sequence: CASSPGGTAYEQYF. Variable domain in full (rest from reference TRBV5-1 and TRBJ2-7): KAGVTQTPRYLIKTRGQQVTLSCSPISGHRSVSWYQQTPGQGLQFLFEYFSETQRNKGNFPGRFSGRQFSNSRSEMNVSTLELGDSALYLCASSPGGTAYEQYFGPGTRLTVT.

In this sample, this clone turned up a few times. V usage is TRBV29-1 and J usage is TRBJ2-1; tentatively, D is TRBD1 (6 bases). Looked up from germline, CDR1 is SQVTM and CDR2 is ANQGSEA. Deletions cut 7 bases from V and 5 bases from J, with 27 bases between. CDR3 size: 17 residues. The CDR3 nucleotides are TGCAGCGCCCTAACTAGGCCAGGGGTCGAGAAAAACAATGAGCAGTTCTTC. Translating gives CSALTRPGVEKNNEQFF.

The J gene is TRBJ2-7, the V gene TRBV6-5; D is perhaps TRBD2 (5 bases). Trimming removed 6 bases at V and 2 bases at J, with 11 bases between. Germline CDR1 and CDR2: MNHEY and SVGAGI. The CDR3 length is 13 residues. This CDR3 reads CASRPAVTYEQYF. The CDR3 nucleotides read TGTGCCAGCAGACCAGCGGTGACCTACGAGCAGTACTTC.

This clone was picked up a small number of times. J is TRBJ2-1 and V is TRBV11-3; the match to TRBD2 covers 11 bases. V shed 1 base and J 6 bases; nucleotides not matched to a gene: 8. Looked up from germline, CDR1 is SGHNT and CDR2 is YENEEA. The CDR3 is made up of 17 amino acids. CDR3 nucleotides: TGTGCCAGCAGCTTAGGCACTACTAGCGGGGGTAGCAATGAGCAGTTCTTC. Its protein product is CASSLGTTSGGSNEQFF.